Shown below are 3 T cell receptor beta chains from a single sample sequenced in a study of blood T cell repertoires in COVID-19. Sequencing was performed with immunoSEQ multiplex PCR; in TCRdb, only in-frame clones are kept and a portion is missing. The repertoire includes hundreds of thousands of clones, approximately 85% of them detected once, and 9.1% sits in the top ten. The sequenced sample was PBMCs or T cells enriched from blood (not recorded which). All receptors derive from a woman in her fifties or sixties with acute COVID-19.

The CDR3 DNA reads as TGTGCCAGCTCACCCTCCAGCACAGATACGCAGTATTTT. It translates to CASSPSSTDTQYF. J is TRBJ2-3 and V is TRBV18; D unclear. The CDR3 extends over 13 amino acids. Looked up from germline, CDR1 is KGHSH and CDR2 is LQKENI. Trimming took 3 bases from V and 0 from J, leaving 4 bases between them.

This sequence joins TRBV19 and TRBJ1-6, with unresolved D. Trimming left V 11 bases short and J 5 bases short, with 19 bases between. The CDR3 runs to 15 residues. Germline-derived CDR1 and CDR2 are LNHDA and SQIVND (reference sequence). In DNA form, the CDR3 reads TGTGCCTACAAGAGGAGGGAGGAAAATAATTCACCCCTCCACTTT. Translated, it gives CAYKRREENNSPLHF.

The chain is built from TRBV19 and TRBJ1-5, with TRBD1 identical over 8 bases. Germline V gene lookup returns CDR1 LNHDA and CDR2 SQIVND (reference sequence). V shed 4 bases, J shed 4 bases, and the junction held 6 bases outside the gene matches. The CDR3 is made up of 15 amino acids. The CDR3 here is CASSNRGWTNQPQHF. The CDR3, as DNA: TGTGCCAGTAGTAACAGGGGGTGGACTAATCAGCCCCAGCATTTT.